The entry that follows covers one T cell receptor beta chain sequence. The antigen remains undetermined. Only in-frame clones appear in the TCRdb table, and some are missing; sequencing was by immunoSEQ multiplex PCR. The sample carries 65,000 to 70,000 clones, 80% to 90% recorded once. The data originate from a study of OX40 agonist ivuxolimab in advanced cancers. Study at large: The drug used for patients, ivuxolimab, was an agonistic anti-OX40 (CD134) antibody. Study-level findings and limits: At doses 0.1 to 3.0 mg/kg, CD4+ and CD8+ clones expanded.

Germline V gives CDR1 SNHLY, CDR2 FYNNEI. The CDR3 contains 15 residues. Trimming removed 0 bases from V and 4 bases from J, with 12 bases in between. The sample in question was CD4+ or CD8+ T cells sorted from blood, obtained in a trial of the OX40 agonist ivuxolimab. This clonotype originated in an adult with an advanced solid tumor such as melanoma, head and neck, liver or kidney cancer. The chain recombines TRBV2 with TRBJ1-2; D gene uncertain. DNA of the CDR3: TGTGCCAGCAGTGAAGCGGCCCCTCGGGGCTATGGCTACACCTTC. Its protein is CASSEAAPRGYGYTF.